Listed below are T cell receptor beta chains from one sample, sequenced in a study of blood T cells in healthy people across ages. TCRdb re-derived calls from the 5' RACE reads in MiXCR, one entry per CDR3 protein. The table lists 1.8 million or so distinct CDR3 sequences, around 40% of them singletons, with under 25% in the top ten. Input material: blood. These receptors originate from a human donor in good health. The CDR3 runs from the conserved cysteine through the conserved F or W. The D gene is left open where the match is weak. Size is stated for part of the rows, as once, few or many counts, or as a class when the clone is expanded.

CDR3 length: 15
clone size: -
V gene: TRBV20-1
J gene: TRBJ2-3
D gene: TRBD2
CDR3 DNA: TGCAGTGCTAGTTTCAGCGGGGGAGAGTCAGATACGCAGTATTTT
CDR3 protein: CSASFSGGESDTQYF

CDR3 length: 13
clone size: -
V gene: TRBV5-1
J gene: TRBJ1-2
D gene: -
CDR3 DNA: TGCGCCAGCAGCGGCGAGGATAACTATGGCTACACCTTC
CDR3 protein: CASSGEDNYGYTF

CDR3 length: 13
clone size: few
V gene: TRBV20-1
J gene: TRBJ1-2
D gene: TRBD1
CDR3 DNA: TGCAGTGCTAGAGCAGAGACAGGGGACGGCTACACCTTC
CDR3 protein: CSARAETGDGYTF

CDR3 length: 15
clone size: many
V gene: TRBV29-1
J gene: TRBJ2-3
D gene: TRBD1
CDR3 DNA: TGCAGCGTTGAGGGGGGACAGGGAGTCACAGATACGCAGTATTTT
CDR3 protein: CSVEGGQGVTDTQYF

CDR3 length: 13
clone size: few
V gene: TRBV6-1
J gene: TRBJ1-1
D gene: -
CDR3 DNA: TGTGCCAGCGGAGCGGGTGTGAACACTGAAGCTTTCTTT
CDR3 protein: CASGAGVNTEAFF

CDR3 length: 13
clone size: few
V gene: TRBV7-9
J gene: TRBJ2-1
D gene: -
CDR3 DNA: TGTGCCAGCAGCCTGGTTGGGGCTGCTGAGCAGTTCTTC
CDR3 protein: CASSLVGAAEQFF

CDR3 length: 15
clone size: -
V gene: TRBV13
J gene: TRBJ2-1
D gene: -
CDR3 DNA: TGTGCCAGCAGCTTAGGGGACCTCGTCAGGGATGAGCAGTTCTTC
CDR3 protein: CASSLGDLVRDEQFF

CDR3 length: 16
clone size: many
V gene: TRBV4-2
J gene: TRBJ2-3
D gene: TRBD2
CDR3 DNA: TGTGCCAGCAGCCAAGAATTCGGGGGGAGCACAGATACGCAGTATTTT
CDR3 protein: CASSQEFGGSTDTQYF

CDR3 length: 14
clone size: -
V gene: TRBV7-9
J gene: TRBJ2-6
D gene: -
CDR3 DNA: TGTGCCAGCAGCCCGGGCCTTCTCCTCAACGTCCTGACTTTC
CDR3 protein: CASSPGLLLNVLTF

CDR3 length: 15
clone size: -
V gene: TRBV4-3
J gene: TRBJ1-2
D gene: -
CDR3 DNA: TGCGCCAGCAGCCAAGACAGGGGCGGCTGGAATGGCTACACCTTC
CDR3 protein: CASSQDRGGWNGYTF

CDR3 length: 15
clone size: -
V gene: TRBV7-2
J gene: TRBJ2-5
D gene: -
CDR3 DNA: TGTGCCAGCAGCTTAGCGGGGACTCACAGAGAGACCCAGTACTTC
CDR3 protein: CASSLAGTHRETQYF

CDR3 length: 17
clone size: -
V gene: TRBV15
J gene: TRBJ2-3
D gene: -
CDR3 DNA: TGTGCCACCAGCAGAGATCAACTGGTCAGGAGCACAGATACGCAGTATTTT
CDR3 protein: CATSRDQLVRSTDTQYF

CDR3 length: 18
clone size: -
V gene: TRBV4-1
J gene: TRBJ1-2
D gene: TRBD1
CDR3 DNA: TGCGCCAGCAGCCAAGATCCGGGACAGGGTTTGTCAAACTATGGCTACACCTTC
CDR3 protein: CASSQDPGQGLSNYGYTF

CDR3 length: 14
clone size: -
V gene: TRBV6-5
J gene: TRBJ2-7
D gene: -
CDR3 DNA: TGTGCCAGCAGTTACAGGTCTTTTTCCTACGAGCAGTACTTC
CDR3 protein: CASSYRSFSYEQYF

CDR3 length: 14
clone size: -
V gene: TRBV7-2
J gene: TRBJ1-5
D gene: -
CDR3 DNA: TGTGCCAGCAGCTTAGTATCTAGCAATCAGCCCCAGCATTTT
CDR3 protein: CASSLVSSNQPQHF

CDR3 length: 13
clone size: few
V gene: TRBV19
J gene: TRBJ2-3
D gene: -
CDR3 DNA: TGTGCCATCTTGGACCGAGGCACAGATACGCAGTATTTT
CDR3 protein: CAILDRGTDTQYF

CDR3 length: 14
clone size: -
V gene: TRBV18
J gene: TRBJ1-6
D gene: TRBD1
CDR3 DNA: TGTGCCAGCTTCCGGGACAGCCTTAATTCACCCCTCCACTTT
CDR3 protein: CASFRDSLNSPLHF

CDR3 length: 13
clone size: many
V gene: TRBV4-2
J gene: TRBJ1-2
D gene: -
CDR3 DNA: TGTGCCAGCAGCCAACAGGGGAACTATGGCTACACCTTC
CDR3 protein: CASSQQGNYGYTF

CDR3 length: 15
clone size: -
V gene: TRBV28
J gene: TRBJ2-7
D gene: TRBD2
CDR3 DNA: TGTGCCAGCAGTTCCACGGGGGGGCCCCGGAATGAGCAGTACTTC
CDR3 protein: CASSSTGGPRNEQYF

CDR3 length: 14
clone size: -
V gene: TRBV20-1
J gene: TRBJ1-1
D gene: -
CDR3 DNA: TGCAGTGCTAGAGATCGCACAGGACTAGCTGAAGCTTTCTTT
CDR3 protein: CSARDRTGLAEAFF

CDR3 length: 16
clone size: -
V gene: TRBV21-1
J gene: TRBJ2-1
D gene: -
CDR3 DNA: TGTGCCAGCAGCAAAAGGAAGAGGGGAGGGGGAAATGAGCAGTTCTTC
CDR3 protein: CASSKRKRGGGNEQFF

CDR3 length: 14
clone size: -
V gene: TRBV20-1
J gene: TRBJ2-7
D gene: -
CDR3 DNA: TGCAGTGCTAGAGATCCGGGGCGTCCCAACGAGCAGTACTTC
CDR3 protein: CSARDPGRPNEQYF

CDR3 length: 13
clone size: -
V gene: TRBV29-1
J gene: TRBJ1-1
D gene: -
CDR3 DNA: TGCAGCGTTGGGGAGGATGGCAACACTGGAGCTTTCTTT
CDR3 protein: CSVGEDGNTGAFF

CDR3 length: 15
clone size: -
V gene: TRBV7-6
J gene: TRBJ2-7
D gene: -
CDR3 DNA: TGTGCCAGCAGCCCGACTAATCGATTCTCCTACGAGCAGTACTTC
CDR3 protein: CASSPTNRFSYEQYF

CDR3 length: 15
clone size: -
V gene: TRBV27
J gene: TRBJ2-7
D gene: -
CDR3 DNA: TGTGCCAGCAGTTTCTGGGGGGACCCATCCTACGAGCAGTACTTC
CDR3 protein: CASSFWGDPSYEQYF

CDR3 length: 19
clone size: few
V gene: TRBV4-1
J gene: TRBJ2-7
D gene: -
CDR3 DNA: TGCGCCAGCAGCCAAGTTGGCATGGGGGGCGACAGGGTACTCTACGAGCAGTACTTC
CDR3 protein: CASSQVGMGGDRVLYEQYF

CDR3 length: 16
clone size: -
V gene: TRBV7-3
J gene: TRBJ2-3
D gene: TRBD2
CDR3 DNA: TGTGCCAGCAGCTTAATGGCCGGGAGGTTGTCAGGTACGCAGTATTTT
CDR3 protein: CASSLMAGRLSGTQYF

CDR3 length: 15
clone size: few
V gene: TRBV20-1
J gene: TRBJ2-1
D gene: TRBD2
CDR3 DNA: TGCAGTGCTTCCAGAGTGGAACTAGCGTATAATGAGCAGTTCTTC
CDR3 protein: CSASRVELAYNEQFF

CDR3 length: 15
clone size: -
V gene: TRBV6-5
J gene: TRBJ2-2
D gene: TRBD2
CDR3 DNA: TGTGCCAGCAGTTACGGGGTAGCGGGGGCCGGGGAGCGGTTTTTT
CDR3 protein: CASSYGVAGAGERFF

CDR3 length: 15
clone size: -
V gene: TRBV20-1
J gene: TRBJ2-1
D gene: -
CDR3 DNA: TGCAGTGCTAAACCAGCCAGGGTCCCCTACAATGAGCAGTTCTTC
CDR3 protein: CSAKPARVPYNEQFF

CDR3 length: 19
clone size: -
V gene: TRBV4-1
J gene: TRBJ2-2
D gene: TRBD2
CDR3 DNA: TGCGCCAGCAGCCAAGATCGGGCGGGGGGGCGTCAGCGCACCGGGGAGCTGTTTTTT
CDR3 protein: CASSQDRAGGRQRTGELFF

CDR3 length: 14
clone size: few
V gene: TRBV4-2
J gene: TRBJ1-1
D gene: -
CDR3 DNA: TGTGCCAGCAGCCAACGGCGGTTGGGCACTGAAGCTTTCTTT
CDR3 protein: CASSQRRLGTEAFF

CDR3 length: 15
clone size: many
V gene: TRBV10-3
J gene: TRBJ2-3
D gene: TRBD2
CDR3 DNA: TGTGCCATCACTAGCGGGGGCTTAAGCACAGATACGCAGTATTTT
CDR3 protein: CAITSGGLSTDTQYF

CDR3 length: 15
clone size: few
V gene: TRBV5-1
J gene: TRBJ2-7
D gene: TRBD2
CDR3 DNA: TGCGCCAGCAGCCCCCTGGGGAGGGATGTCCACGAGCAGTACTTC
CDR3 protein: CASSPLGRDVHEQYF

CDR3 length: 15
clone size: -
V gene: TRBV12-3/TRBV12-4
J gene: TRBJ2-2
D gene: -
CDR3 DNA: TGTGCCAGCAGTTCTGGGCCCTCGAACACCGGGGAGCTGTTTTTT
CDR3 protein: CASSSGPSNTGELFF

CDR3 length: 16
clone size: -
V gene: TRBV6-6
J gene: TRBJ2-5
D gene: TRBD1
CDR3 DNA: TGTGCCAGCAGTTTCCTCCCAGGGACAGGGGAAGAGACCCAGTACTTC
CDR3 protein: CASSFLPGTGEETQYF

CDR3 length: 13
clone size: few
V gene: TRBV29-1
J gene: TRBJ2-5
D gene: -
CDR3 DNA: TGCAGCGCAGTACAGGGAGGAGGGGAGACCCAGTACTTC
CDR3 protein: CSAVQGGGETQYF

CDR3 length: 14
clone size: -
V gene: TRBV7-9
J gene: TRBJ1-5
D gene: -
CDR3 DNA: TGTGCCAGCAGCTTCCAGAGTAGCAATCAGCCCCAGCATTTT
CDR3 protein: CASSFQSSNQPQHF

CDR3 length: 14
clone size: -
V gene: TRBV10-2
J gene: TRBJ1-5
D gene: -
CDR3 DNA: TGCGCCCGCAGTGAGGCGGGGGGACGGCAGCCCCAGCATTTT
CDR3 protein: CARSEAGGRQPQHF

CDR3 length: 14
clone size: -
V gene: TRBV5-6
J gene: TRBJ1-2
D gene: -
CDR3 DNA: TGTGCCAGCAGCAAGCTGGCGCGAGGGCCTGGCTACACCTTC
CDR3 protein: CASSKLARGPGYTF

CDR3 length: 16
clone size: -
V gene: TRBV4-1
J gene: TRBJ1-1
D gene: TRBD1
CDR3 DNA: TGCGCCAGCAGCCATCCCCGGACAGGGACGAACACTGAAGCTTTCTTT
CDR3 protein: CASSHPRTGTNTEAFF